The following is a T cell receptor beta chain sequence with its context. Its antigen is unknown. Within one base of it there is no much larger clone, and no base qualities were kept. According to the study, the label for this sample's time point signals: sample taken at primary tumor resection. Donors were over 60 patients with early-stage, untreated non-small cell lung cancer from the lung TRACERx cohort. For TCR sequencing, whole RNA was extracted from tumor and nontumor lung tissue, or from cryopreserved PBMC samples, and no cell sorting was done. Only patients with enough RNA available from two or more tumor regions were chosen for TCR sequencing. Before selection, tumor and adjacent nontumor lung specimens were reviewed by a lung pathologist. Library preparation used 5' RACE. Sequencing was carried out with a NextSeq 500. In the TCR library protocol, a unique molecular identifier was attached to each TCR cDNA molecule so that PCR and sequencing errors could be corrected. On the authors' methods: TCR identification, UMI-based error correction and CDR3 extraction were performed with Decombinator tools. Expanded TCRs were defined as those above a frequency of 2 per 1,000, corresponding to the top 1% of the tumor frequency distribution. Expanded tumor TCRs were classed as regional if statistically deemed absent (corrected P<0.05) from at least one tumor region, otherwise ubiquitous. Renyi diversity was calculated using the R vegan package after each repertoire was subsampled 100 times to 5,000 TCRs. CDR3 similarity networks were built from amino acid triplet string-kernel similarity, with CDR3s being connected when pairwise similarity was above 0.82. The raw public data were reprocessed by TCRdb itself: fastp quality trimming at Q25, MiXCR clonotype calling, in-frame beta chains only. Identical CDR3 proteins give one entry, which carries the most common genes and DNA. The V and J calls were determined by TCRdb, not by the authors. Across this sample there are more than 3,000 distinct CDR3 sequences, with around 10% seen only once. The top ten hold about 15% of the sample.

The sample belongs to a study of spatial heterogeneity in lung cancer (dated by TCRdb to about 2019). Regarding the research as a whole: Beta-chain transcripts were consistently detected in greater numbers than alpha-chain transcripts, which likely reflected higher beta-chain transcript abundance. In tumor regions, TCR transcript counts showed a strong correlation with a T cell transcriptional module score from matched bulk RNA-seq. In the raw uncorrected reads, each unique combination of TCR and UMI appeared more than ten times on average. In non-small cell lung cancer, the study quantitatively compared TCR alpha and beta repertoires across several tumor regions, matched nontumor lung, and blood. Nonsynonymous mutation counts, determined by whole-exome sequencing of tumor tissue, were related to TCR repertoire features. At surgery, over 200 tumor regions, roughly 62 matched nontumor lung samples and more than 50 PBMC samples were TCR-sequenced for both alpha and beta chains.

General study outcomes and caveats: The count of ubiquitous expanded TCRs correlated with the count of ubiquitous nonsynonymous mutations, and the count of regional expanded TCRs correlated with the count of regional nonsynonymous mutations. Additional single-cell paired TCR alpha and beta sequencing was considered necessary to confirm, at a functional level, the hypothesis that regional TCRs recognize regional mutations. TCR-seq coverage of tumor T cells was estimated to be only 6% to 7.5% for alpha chains and more than 11% for beta chains. The tumor nonsynonymous mutation count correlated with the number of expanded alpha and beta TCRs within the tumor.

Sequencing was performed on lung tumor tissue, taken at surgery. The sequence was collected from a female donor with early-stage non-small cell lung cancer.

The DNA sequence is given as TGCAGTGCTGCTGACAGGGGGCGAGAGACCCAGTACTTC. This codes for CSAADRGRETQYF. Here the chain combines TRBV20-1 and TRBJ2-5, with TRBD1 matching 10 junction bases. From the cysteine up to the phenylalanine, the CDR3 has a length of 13 residues. Left in the record is the CDR3 DNA by itself, 39 bases read in frame from the first base. CDR1 and CDR2, per the germline V gene (reference sequence), are DFQATT and SNEGSKA. Germline trimming amounts to 5 bases on V and 4 bases on J, with 4 as the count of junction bases outside the gene matches.